The TCR beta chain under discussion was sequenced for a study of T-cell memory formation after mild COVID-19. Trimming removed 5 bases from V and 2 bases from J, with 6 bases in between. The CDR3 sequence is 12 residues long. Germline CDR1 is ENHRY and CDR2 is SYGVKD. TCRdb recomputed calls from the 5' RACE reads with MiXCR, one row per CDR3 protein. Of 350,000 to 550,000 distinct CDR3 sequences listed, over 15% are singletons. The sequencing sample was made of PBMCs or a T cell subset sorted from them (not recorded which). This sequence joins TRBV10-3 and TRBJ1-2; D may be TRBD1 (5 bases). This clonotype originated in a man aged 18 to 29 who had mild COVID-19 (a few samples of this study predate the infection). Cell type and time point are not known. As DNA, the CDR3 is TGTGCCATCAGTTCAGGGAACTATGGCTACACCTTC. Translating it yields CAISSGNYGYTF.